A selection of T cell receptor beta chains follows, all from one sample in a study of T cells in Graves' hyperthyroidism and ophthalmopathy. Each CDR3 protein is one row after TCRdb ran MiXCR on the multiplex PCR reads. The table shows around 190,000 distinct CDR3 sequences, with around 16% occurring only once. The sequencing sample was made of blood. These receptors all stem from a woman aged 50 to 60 with Graves' hyperthyroidism. The CDR3 runs from the conserved cysteine through the conserved F or W.

V	J	CDR3
TRBV5-1	TRBJ2-2	CASSPTTRGRGHTGELFF
TRBV12-3/TRBV12-4	TRBJ2-1	CASSAGEDNEQFF
TRBV7-6	TRBJ2-5	CASSSQGFSPETQYF
TRBV29-1	TRBJ1-1	CSVEDTPDEAFF
TRBV28	TRBJ1-6	CASSADRDRLFGALHF
TRBV3-1	TRBJ1-2	CASSQGRIGGGYTF
TRBV10-1	TRBJ2-1	CASSVAPGSGNSYNEQFF
TRBV2	TRBJ2-2	CASSKDGQNTGELFF
TRBV27	TRBJ2-3	CASSLNFGGDTQYF
TRBV5-6	TRBJ2-7	CASSLDRRKQYF
TRBV9	TRBJ2-3	CASSVEGGGTDTQYF
TRBV12-3/TRBV12-4	TRBJ1-1	CASSLKGVGKNTEAFF
TRBV19	TRBJ2-3	CASSASGTGNTDTQYF
TRBV12-5	TRBJ1-1	CASGLTGGDVGTEAFF
TRBV20-1	TRBJ2-7	CSALGPHSSYEQYF